This entry describes one TCR beta chain. Its antigen is currently unknown. CDR1 is MNHEY and CDR2 is SMNVEV in the germline V gene (reference sequence). Trimming shortened V by 6 bases and J by 0 bases, and 21 bases separated the two germline ends. The CDR3 has 18 residues. The data stem from a study of T cells in Graves' hyperthyroidism and ophthalmopathy. The hyperthyroidism patients had all been newly diagnosed, and their disease duration was under 2 months. Their ages ranged from 18 to 65 years. PBMCs were obtained from 10 ml fresh peripheral blood. The study, taken as a whole, reports: In blood, most of the thyroid clonotypes expanded above 0.001 were also present.

It was RNA transcripts that yielded the amplified TCR beta CDR3 regions. The study used the HTBI primer set for a first-round RT-PCR of the TCR CDR3. TCRdb re-called the multiplex PCR reads through MiXCR, storing one row per CDR3 protein. The table has more than 500,000 distinct CDR3 sequences, approximately 15% seen once; the top ten hold approximately 15%. This TCR was recovered from a woman in her thirties or forties with Graves' hyperthyroidism. Sequences were obtained from blood. The V gene is TRBV27, the J gene TRBJ1-3; D is possibly TRBD1 (5 bases). The CDR3 protein is CASSPGQGYTSSGNTIYF. The CDR3 DNA is TGTGCCAGCAGCCCAGGGCAGGGATACACTAGCTCTGGAAACACCATATATTTT.